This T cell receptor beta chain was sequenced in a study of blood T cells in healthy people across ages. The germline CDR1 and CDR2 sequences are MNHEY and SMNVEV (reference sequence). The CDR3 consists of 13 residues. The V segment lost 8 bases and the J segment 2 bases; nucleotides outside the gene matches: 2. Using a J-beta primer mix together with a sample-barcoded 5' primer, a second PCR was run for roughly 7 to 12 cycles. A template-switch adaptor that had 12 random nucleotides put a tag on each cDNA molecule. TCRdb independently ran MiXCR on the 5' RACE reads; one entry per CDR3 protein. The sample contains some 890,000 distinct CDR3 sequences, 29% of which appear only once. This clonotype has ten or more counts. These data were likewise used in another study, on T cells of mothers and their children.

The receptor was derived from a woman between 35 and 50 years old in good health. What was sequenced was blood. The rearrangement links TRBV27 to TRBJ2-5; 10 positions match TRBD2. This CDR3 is CASRTSGQETQYF. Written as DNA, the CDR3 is TGTGCCAGCCGGACTAGCGGACAAGAGACCCAGTACTTC.